The rows below give T cell receptor beta chains drawn from one sample of a study of blood T cell repertoires in COVID-19. Generated by immunoSEQ multiplex PCR, the TCRdb table keeps only in-frame clones and is missing some. The repertoire holds some 42,000 clones, with approximately 85% as singletons. The sample taken for sequencing was peripheral blood. All receptors come from a human donor in a cohort sampled during active COVID-19. Each CDR3 is given without its conserved first and last residue. The order of the fields is V gene, CDR3 length, D gene, J gene, CDR3 protein. A D gene is named only where the DNA matches it firmly.

TRBV18,12,-,TRBJ2-5,ASSPKGGQETQY
TRBV12-3/TRBV12-4,11,-,TRBJ2-7,ASSQRADLEQY
TRBV29-1,12,-,TRBJ2-5,SVFFRGYQETQY
TRBV5-5,12,-,TRBJ1-2,ASSSPAGEGGYT
TRBV6-2/TRBV6-3,15,TRBD2,TRBJ2-5,ASSYGAGAFSGETQY
TRBV7-3,11,-,TRBJ2-1,ASSRGRTNEQF
TRBV19,11,-,TRBJ1-5,ASSIVYNQPQH
TRBV29-1,13,TRBD2,TRBJ2-4,SVEMGGLAKNIQY
TRBV4-1,13,-,TRBJ1-3,ASSQNVGPGNTIY
TRBV7-2,13,-,TRBJ2-5,ASSLGQVPVETQY
TRBV15,12,TRBD1,TRBJ1-4,ATTPRQGPEKLF
TRBV6-2/TRBV6-3,13,-,TRBJ1-1,ASSDPRRSNTEAF
TRBV28,14,-,TRBJ2-7,ASSLGGSRYSYEQY
TRBV12-3/TRBV12-4,11,-,TRBJ2-1,ASRSQVHNEQF
TRBV7-9,14,TRBD1,TRBJ2-3,ASSFLQGAGTDTQY
TRBV6-5,13,TRBD2,TRBJ2-7,ASRYQTSGASEQY
TRBV9,12,TRBD1,TRBJ1-6,ASSVTGGNSPLH
TRBV9,13,-,TRBJ1-3,ASSPSGDSGNTIY
TRBV4-1,13,-,TRBJ2-1,ASSPPGVRHNEQF
TRBV7-2,12,-,TRBJ1-2,ASSSPVLNYGYT
TRBV7-6,17,TRBD2,TRBJ2-1,ASSPLLAGAFPEVNEQF
TRBV2,10,TRBD1,TRBJ1-2,ASRDRGKGYT
TRBV20-1,14,TRBD1,TRBJ2-7,SASGTGILKAYEQY
TRBV3-1/TRBV3-2,12,TRBD2,TRBJ2-2,ASSRQAGTGELF
TRBV7-2,13,TRBD2,TRBJ2-1,ASSLGGGAYNEQF
TRBV10-3,11,-,TRBJ1-4,AISDPGKGKLF
TRBV6-2/TRBV6-3,10,-,TRBJ2-5,ASSYPRETQY
TRBV24-1,12,TRBD1,TRBJ2-7,ATSGTGVGGEQY
TRBV4-2,14,TRBD1,-,ASSPLTGTGNGEQY
TRBV9,12,TRBD1,TRBJ2-7,ASSARDRGYEQY
TRBV19,12,TRBD2,TRBJ2-5,ASSVASGPETQY
TRBV6-5,12,-,TRBJ1-5,ASSRTGGNQPQH
TRBV10-3,13,TRBD1,TRBJ2-7,AISAGTGASYEQY
TRBV12-3/TRBV12-4,9,-,TRBJ1-2,ASSQRFGYT
TRBV6-2/TRBV6-3,11,-,TRBJ2-1,ASSYRQNNEQF
TRBV29-1,11,-,TRBJ1-1,SVDIGGRSEAF
TRBV11-3,14,TRBD2,TRBJ2-2,ASSQRLAGSPGELF
TRBV2,16,TRBD2,TRBJ2-3,ASQGLLGIAGVIDTQY
TRBV11-2,15,TRBD1,TRBJ1-4,ASSLSGRGSVNEKLF
TRBV5-6,13,TRBD1,TRBJ1-4,ASSSQGAWNEKLF
TRBV5-4,12,-,TRBJ2-5,ASSLAGVAETQY
TRBV21-1,14,-,TRBJ2-3,ASSNDGGGATDTQY
TRBV6-2/TRBV6-3,13,TRBD1,TRBJ1-6,ASSPQGAGNSPLH
TRBV9,13,TRBD1,TRBJ1-1,ASSATGGTDTEAF
TRBV6-2/TRBV6-3,13,TRBD1,TRBJ2-3,ASSPQGAATDTQY
TRBV11-2,15,TRBD2,TRBJ2-2,ASSWTSGGGNTGELF
TRBV18,13,-,TRBJ2-1,ASSPGEDLYNEQF
TRBV5-1,16,TRBD2,TRBJ2-7,ASSFTGTSGGTTYEQY
TRBV24-1,11,-,TRBJ1-2,ATSETGNYGYT
TRBV28,12,-,TRBJ1-5,ASRGAGGGQPQH
TRBV19,11,TRBD1,TRBJ1-2,ASSEGGTYGYT
TRBV11-2,13,TRBD2,TRBJ2-3,ASSLLAGGLDTQY
TRBV7-3,11,TRBD1,TRBJ1-1,ASSPQGAAEAF